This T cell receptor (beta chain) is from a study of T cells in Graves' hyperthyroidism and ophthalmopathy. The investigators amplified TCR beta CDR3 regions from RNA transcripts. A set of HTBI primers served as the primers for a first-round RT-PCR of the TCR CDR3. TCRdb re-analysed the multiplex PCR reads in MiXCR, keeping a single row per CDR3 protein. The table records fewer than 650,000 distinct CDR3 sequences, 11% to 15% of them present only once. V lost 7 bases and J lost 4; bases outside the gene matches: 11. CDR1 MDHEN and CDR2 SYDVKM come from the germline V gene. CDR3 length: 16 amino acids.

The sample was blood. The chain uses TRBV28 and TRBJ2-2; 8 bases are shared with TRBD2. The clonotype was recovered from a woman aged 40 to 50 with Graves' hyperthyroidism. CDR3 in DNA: TGTGCCAGCAACCCTCCGGGACTAGTTAGCACCGGGGAGCTGTTTTTT. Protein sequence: CASNPPGLVSTGELFF. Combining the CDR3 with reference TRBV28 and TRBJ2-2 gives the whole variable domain DVKVTQSSRYLVKRTGEKVFLECVQDMDHENMFWYRQDPGLGLRLIYFSYDVKMKEKGDIPEGYSVSREKKERFSLILESASTNQTSMYLCASNPPGLVSTGELFFGEGSRLTVL.